The T cell receptor (beta chain) under discussion was sequenced for a study of PD-L1 blockade in urothelial cancer. As for the study in general: Peripheral blood specimens exhibited a median yield of approximately 150,000 T cells.

Profiled with immunoSEQ multiplex PCR; TCRdb holds only in-frame clones, not every one. The sample has around 87,000 clones, approximately 87% seen once; the top ten hold 8.4%. Sample time point: peripheral blood 6 weeks after treatment start. Patients had urothelial carcinoma that was locally advanced or metastatic. This CDR3 contains 15 residues. Trimming removed 5 bases from V and 3 bases from J; junction bases left unmatched: 5. In germline, CDR1 is SEHNR, CDR2 FQNEAQ (reference sequence). This chain links TRBV7-9 with TRBJ1-2, with TRBD1 matching 11 bases. Here the sequenced sample was PBMCs, taken around atezolizumab (anti-PD-L1) treatment. The receptor was isolated from a man between 65 and 85 years old with urothelial cancer. The DNA of the CDR3 is TGTGCCAGCAGCACCGGGACAGGGGGTCACTATGGCTACACCTTC. It encodes CASSTGTGGHYGYTF.